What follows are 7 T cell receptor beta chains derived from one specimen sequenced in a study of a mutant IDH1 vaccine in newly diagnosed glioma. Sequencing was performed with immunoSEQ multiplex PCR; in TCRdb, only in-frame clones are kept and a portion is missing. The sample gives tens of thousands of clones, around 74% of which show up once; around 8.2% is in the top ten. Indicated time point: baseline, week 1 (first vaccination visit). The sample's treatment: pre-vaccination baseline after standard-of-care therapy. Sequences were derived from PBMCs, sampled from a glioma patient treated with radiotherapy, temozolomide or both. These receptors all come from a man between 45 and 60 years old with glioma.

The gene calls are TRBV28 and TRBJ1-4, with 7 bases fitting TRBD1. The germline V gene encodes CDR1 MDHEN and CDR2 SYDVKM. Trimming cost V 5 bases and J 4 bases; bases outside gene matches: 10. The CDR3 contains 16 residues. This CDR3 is CASSDLTGYVNEKLFF. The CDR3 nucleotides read TGTGCCAGCAGTGACCTGACAGGGTACGTTAATGAAAAACTGTTTTTT.

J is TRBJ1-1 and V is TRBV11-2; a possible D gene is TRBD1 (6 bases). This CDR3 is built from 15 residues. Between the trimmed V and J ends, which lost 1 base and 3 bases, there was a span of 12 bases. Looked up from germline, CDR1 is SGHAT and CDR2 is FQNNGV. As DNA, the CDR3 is TGTGCCAGCAGCTTAGCGACAGGCCGGGACACTGAAGCTTTCTTT. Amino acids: CASSLATGRDTEAFF.

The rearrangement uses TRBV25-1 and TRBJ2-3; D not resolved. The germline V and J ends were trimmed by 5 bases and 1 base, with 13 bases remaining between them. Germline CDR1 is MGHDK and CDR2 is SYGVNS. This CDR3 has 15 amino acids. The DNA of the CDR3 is TGTGCCAGCAGTCCTAACCGACGCGGCACAGATACGCAGTATTTT. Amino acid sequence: CASSPNRRGTDTQYF.

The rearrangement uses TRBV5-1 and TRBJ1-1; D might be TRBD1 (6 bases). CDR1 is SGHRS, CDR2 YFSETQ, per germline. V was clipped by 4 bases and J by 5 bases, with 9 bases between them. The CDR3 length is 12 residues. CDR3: CASSTQGTEAFF. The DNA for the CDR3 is TGCGCCAGCAGCACCCAGGGGACTGAAGCTTTCTTT.

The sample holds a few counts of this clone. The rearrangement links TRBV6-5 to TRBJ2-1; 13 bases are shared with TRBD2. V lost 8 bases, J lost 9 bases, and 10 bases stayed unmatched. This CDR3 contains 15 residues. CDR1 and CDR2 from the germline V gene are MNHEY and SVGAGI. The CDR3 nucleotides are TGTGCCAGCTCGACCGGGACTAGCGGGATATTTGAGCAGTTCTTC. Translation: CASSTGTSGIFEQFF.

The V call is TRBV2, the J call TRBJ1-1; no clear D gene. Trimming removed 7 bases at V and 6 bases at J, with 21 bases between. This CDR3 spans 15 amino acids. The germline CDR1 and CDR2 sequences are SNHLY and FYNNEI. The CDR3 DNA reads TGTGCCAGCAAGGGAAGATCAGGTCAGGACTCTGAAGCTTTCTTT. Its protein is CASKGRSGQDSEAFF.

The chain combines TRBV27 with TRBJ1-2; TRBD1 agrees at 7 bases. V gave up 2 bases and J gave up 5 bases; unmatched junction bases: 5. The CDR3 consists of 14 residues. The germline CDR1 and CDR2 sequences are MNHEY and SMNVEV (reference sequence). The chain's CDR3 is CASSLTGEVYGYTF. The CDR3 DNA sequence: TGTGCCAGCAGTTTAACAGGGGAGGTATATGGCTACACCTTC.